This T cell receptor beta chain is drawn from a study of T cells in Graves' hyperthyroidism and ophthalmopathy (dated by TCRdb to the late 2010s). In the study overall: Peripheral blood samples were taken at initial diagnosis, before any treatment was given. To identify distinguishing TCR V-J signatures, a discovery cohort of 95 to 100 patients was used, comprising under 45 with Graves' ophthalmopathy and under 60 with stable Graves' hyperthyroidism. Whether ophthalmopathy could be predicted prospectively was tested in an independent validation cohort made up of 18 to 20 hyperthyroidism patients plus 17 patients who later progressed to ophthalmopathy. The roughly 100 discovery patients were divided at random into training and test sets in a 7:3 ratio. Thyroid tissue and blood T-cell repertoires from six Graves' hyperthyroidism patients were also compared in the study. After blood sampling, hyperthyroidism patients were treated with methimazole at a starting dose of 30 mg daily, and ophthalmopathy patients were treated with high-dose intravenous methylprednisolone. TCR Vbeta CDR3 sequencing of fewer than 150 peripheral blood samples (under 45 ophthalmopathy, 75 to 80 hyperthyroidism and roughly 17 progressor patients) is reported in the paper. General study outcomes and caveats: Most expanded thyroid clonotypes (frequency above 0.001) were also detected in blood, suggesting blood repertoires may reflect thyroid immune responses. In validation, the model predicted progression to ophthalmopathy a median of about 5.9 months before onset, with around 70% sensitivity and about 75% specificity. A model built on a 13 V-J signature distinguished ophthalmopathy from stable hyperthyroidism, reaching about 88% sensitivity and around 81% specificity in cross-validation and 80%/75% in testing. Sample size was not statistically predetermined, and investigators were not blinded to group allocation.

In its sample, this clonotype was seen a few times. Its cognate antigen has yet to be identified. Base qualities were left out, and no much larger clone turns up one base away. The CDR3 numbers 16 residues from cysteine through phenylalanine. Kept here is only the CDR3 DNA, which spans 48 bases and is read in frame from base 1. V loses 0 bases of germline sequence and J loses 3 bases, and the interval between the two ends is 12 bases. Reading the germline V gene gives CDR1 MGHRA and CDR2 YSYEKL. Stable Graves' hyperthyroidism was defined as the absence of progression to ophthalmopathy over 18 months of follow-up. The hyperthyroidism patients were between 18 and 65 years old and newly diagnosed, with a disease duration of less than 2 months. Patients with uncontrolled infections, other autoimmune diseases, pregnancy or lactation were excluded. Diagnoses relied on clinical symptoms, serum thyroxine and TRAb, thyroid ultrasound and orbital computed tomography. PBMCs were separated from roughly 9.3 ml of fresh peripheral blood using Ficoll-Paque density gradient centrifugation. Total RNA was extracted with Trizol reagent, and quality was checked on an Agilent 2100 Bioanalyzer.

The TCR beta CDR3 regions were amplified from RNA transcripts. A first-round RT-PCR of the TCR CDR3 used the HTBI primer set with the Qiagen OneStep RT-PCR kit. A second multiplex PCR round built the libraries, followed by size selection and purification. Libraries were sequenced paired-end with 100 bp reads on an Illumina HiSeq2000. On the study's bioinformatics: SOAPnuke was used to process the raw data, with reads discarded if the reads contained adapters or uncalled bases, had a mean Phred below 15, or lacked an exact constant-primer or identifier match. High-quality paired reads were merged with COPE v1.2.5, and unique nucleotide sequences were defined as clonotypes. Clonotypes were aligned to IMGT TRBV, TRBD and TRBJ reference segments using MiTCR v1.1. The analysis included only V-J combinations with a frequency above 0.0001, which together covered about 99% of the repertoires. The TCS score was defined as F50 (clonal expansion) divided by E x V (chaos), with BLOSUM62-based TCRdist calculated between CDR3 peptides within each V-J. Welch's t-statistics and random forest reduced fewer than 550 V-J features to 13, which were used in a naive Bayes classifier (R e1071). Thyroid-blood repertoire similarity was quantified with the Morisita-Horn index. Using fastp trimming at Q25 and MiXCR clonotype assembly, TCRdb reanalyzed the public sequencing data and kept in-frame beta chains. Under each unique CDR3 protein, matching rows form one entry showing the most common genes and DNA. In this record, the V and J calls reflect TCRdb's handling and not the investigators' own analysis. Recorded for this sample are about 840,000 distinct CDR3 sequences; more than 30% of them occurred a single time. Together, the top ten hold 7% to 10% of the sample.

This clonotype was sampled from a man younger than 30 with Graves' hyperthyroidism. Material: blood. The chain is made from TRBV4-1 and TRBJ1-5; the best D guess is TRBD1, with 6 bases matching. The sequenced DNA is TGCGCCAGCAGCCAAGATCCAGGGGTCGTCAATCAGCCCCAGCATTTT. Its translation is CASSQDPGVVNQPQHF.